This T cell receptor beta chain was sequenced for a study of long-term antiretroviral therapy in people with HIV (dated by TCRdb to between 2021 and 2024). About the study as a whole: The earliest samples were collected about a decade before the 2015 WHO recommendation for immediate ART, when ART was typically delayed until CD4 counts fell. This retrospective serial study examined whether starting ART and sustained HIV suppression were associated with changes in the composition and diversity of the TRB repertoire in peripheral blood. A total of about 200 cryopreserved PBMC samples were contributed to the cohort by 30 adults with confirmed HIV infection, with samples collected serially over a mean of approximately six years (range 1-12). About 35% of the 30 participants with HIV were female. No cross-contamination during QIAcube processing turned up in test extractions that ran a monoclonal T-cell line alongside around 32 polyclonal samples.

The immunoSEQ hsTCRB v3.0 assay was used at survey level resolution to sequence the TRB variable region. A depth of 40,000-50,000 T-cell genomes per sample was targeted for TRB sequencing. An Illumina MiSeq with a v3 150-cycle kit was used to sequence the pooled TRB libraries. As for how the authors treated the data: Repertoire analysis was run in R within a reproducible Nextflow workflow that covered QC, data transformation and analysis. Custom analyses were implemented in LymphoSeq2, an R package for AIRR-Seq data exploration. A few samples yielding fewer than 5000 total TRB sequences were excluded, leaving around 200 analyzed HIV repertoires. Among the roughly 190 retained HIV repertoires, around 60 were collected before ART initiation and 120 to 140 were collected after ART initiation. Repertoires were downsampled to 5000 TRB nucleotide sequences, and summary statistics were averaged over 100 downsampling iterations. Only TRB sequences with CDR3 regions of at least seven amino acids were retained for analysis. A Shannon entropy-derived clonality score and the Gini coefficient were used to measure diversity. Repertoire networks linked the top 5000 CDR3 amino acid sequences whenever two sequences differed by an edit distance of one. Antigen specificity groups and MHC restriction were predicted for TRB CDR3 amino acid sequences with GLIPH2. To flag known associations with CMV, EBV, HIV or tissue antigens, CDR3 amino acid sequences were compared against VDJdb and McPAS-TCR. Pre-ART, post-ART and control groups were compared with Wilcoxon signed-rank tests and Holm-Bonferroni correction. As stored in TCRdb, this immuneACCESS dataset retains in-frame rearrangements with V and J assigned. A fraction of the clones does not appear; measured against another copy, unresolved V genes explain less than half of the discrepancy, and the remainder lacks a known reason. V and J calls and clone size are copied from that table; D and trimming were computed from the DNA. Recorded for this sample are 20,000 to 25,000 clones; around 86% of them occurred a single time. Jointly, the top ten make up more than 10% of the sample.

In the germline V gene, CDR1 corresponds to WSHSY and CDR2 to SAAADI. Cut back by 6 bases and 4 bases, the V and J ends lie 13 bases apart. The CDR3 measures 13 amino acids from cysteine to phenylalanine. Only the CDR3 portion is preserved as DNA: 39 bases, with reading frame beginning at the first base. To be included, a participant needed at least one PBMC sample from before ART initiation plus at least two post-ART samples. All participants with HIV were treated in the United States of America. Before DNA extraction, cryopreserved samples containing 1-10 million PBMC were thawed and washed. At the time of the earliest PBMC sample, participants with HIV were aged between about 20 and 60 years. PBMC samples were contributed by each participant from 1-4 timepoints before ART initiation and 2-8 timepoints after ART initiation, with a median of 7 samples. For every participant, serial HIV viral load, CD4+ T-cell count, ART history and demographic data were obtained. Genomic DNA was extracted from unsorted PBMC with a Qiagen kit on a QIAcube, with processing performed in batches of 12 samples.

Points on this clone: It lacks a known antigen. No base quality information exists; no much larger clone differs at one position.

Results and caveats for the whole study, not just this receptor: Since PBMC availability was limited, sequencing covered only the TCR beta chain, with no alpha chain pairing. The repertoire was dominated across all time points by expanded TRB clones identified before ART initiation, although this dominance was seen to fluctuate and to decrease in many PLHIV after ART. Samples dated from the mid-2000s to the late 2010s, and the ART regimens used may be less effective than current ones. Unsorted PBMC were profiled instead of sorted CD4+ and CD8+ T cells because pre-ART samples had limited cell numbers. Starting ART was linked to a significant rise in TRB diversity, yet even after long-term ART the diversity remained significantly lower than in transplant donor controls. CDR3 length ranges in HIV repertoires were narrower than in controls, and network structure suggested an antigen-experienced repertoire with only a slight naive shift after ART. Inferences about post-ART repertoire changes were limited because no data were available on ART adherence, viral resistance or therapy changes.

This material consisted of unsorted PBMCs, taken 0.1 years before starting antiretroviral therapy. In this chain, TRBV10-2 is recombined with TRBJ2-7, with a weak D call of TRBD1 (7 bases match). This receptor was obtained from a man aged 40-49 years with HIV. In nucleotide form, the sequence is TGCGCCAGCAGCCGACAGGGAGGATACGAGCAGTACTTC. It specifies CASSRQGGYEQYF.